The clone carrying this TCR beta chain was seen repeatedly, ten times or more. The antigen remains undetermined. The sample belongs to a study of spatial heterogeneity in lung cancer. Study-wide results and caveats: Mutation tallies in tumors tracked expanded intratumoral alpha and beta TCR counts.

The sample's time point: sample taken at primary tumor resection. TCRdb used MiXCR to reprocess the 5' RACE reads, holding one entry per CDR3 protein. The sample yields approximately 7,600 distinct CDR3 sequences, more than 13% seen once. The CDR3 contains 15 residues. The V and J ends lost 0 bases and 7 bases, in that order; junction bases with no gene match: 7. Germline V gene data show CDR1 as SGDLS and CDR2 as YYNGEE. The receptor was derived from a female donor with early-stage non-small cell lung cancer. The sequences come from lung tumor tissue, collected at surgery. V is TRBV9 and J is TRBJ1-2, with 9 bases aligning to TRBD1. DNA for the CDR3: TGTGCCAGCAGCGTAGCTCCACGACAGGGGGGTGGCTACACCTTC. It codes for CASSVAPRQGGGYTF. Combining the CDR3 with reference TRBV9 and TRBJ1-2 gives the whole variable domain DSGVTQTPKHLITATGQRVTLRCSPRSGDLSVYWYQQSLDQGLQFLIQYYNGEERAKGNILERFSAQQFPDLHSELNLSSLELGDSALYFCASSVAPRQGGGYTFGSGTRLTVV.